Presented here are 15 T cell receptor beta chains from one specimen sequenced in a study of breast tumors, draining lymph nodes, adjacent tissues. TCRdb reprocessed the multiplex PCR reads with MiXCR, giving one entry per CDR3 protein. This table holds 66,000 or so distinct CDR3 sequences, roughly 40% found once. The sequenced sample consisted of breast tumor tissue. The receptor source for this set is a female donor with breast cancer. Some clones in this sample may be carry-over from other donors' samples.

This clonotype was seen many times. V and J are TRBV4-1 and TRBJ2-7, with 8 bases identical to TRBD2. The germline V gene encodes CDR1 MGHRA and CDR2 YSYEKL. This CDR3 has 15 residues. V trimming: 3 bases; J trimming: 4 bases; junction bases outside the gene matches: 8. Here the CDR3 DNA reads TGCGCCAGCAGCCACTCCGGGACTAGTCAATACGAGCAGTACTTC. Translating gives CASSHSGTSQYEQYF.

The V call is TRBV20-1, the J call TRBJ1-4; D is unresolved. The germline V and J ends were trimmed by 6 bases and 5 bases, with 7 bases remaining between them. This CDR3 contains 11 residues. Germline values: CDR1 DFQATT, CDR2 SNEGSKA (reference sequence). CDR3 region: CSAKANEKLFF. The CDR3 DNA follows: TGCAGTGCGAAAGCCAATGAAAAACTGTTTTTT.

The rearrangement uses TRBV10-3 and TRBJ2-1; 10 bases are shared with TRBD2. V shed 6 bases, J shed 9 bases, and the junction held 8 bases outside the gene matches. Per the germline V gene, CDR1 is ENHRY and CDR2 is SYGVKD. There are 14 residues in the CDR3. This chain's CDR3 is CAIRPSGSEAEQFF. CDR3 bases: TGTGCCATCAGACCTAGCGGGAGCGAGGCTGAGCAGTTCTTC.

This clonotype was seen at least ten times. The V and J genes are TRBV5-6 and TRBJ2-7; D remains ambiguous. The CDR3 has 17 residues. In germline, CDR1 is SGHDT, CDR2 YYEEEE. Trimming shortened V by 0 bases and J by 0 bases, and 16 bases separated the two germline ends. CDR3 sequence (DNA): TGTGCCAGCAGCTTGGAGATCCGGGTCCACGGCTCCTACGAGCAGTACTTC. This gives the protein CASSLEIRVHGSYEQYF.

Note on this clonotype: A junction boundary mismatches the germline segment, possibly from a read error. The genes are TRBV2 and TRBJ1-2, with 7 bases that match TRBD1. The CDR3 has 13 amino acids. From germline, CDR1 is SNHLY and CDR2 FYNNEI. This CDR3 is CASRGGAYHGYTF. CDR3 in DNA: TGTGCCAGCAGAGGGGGCGCCTACCATGGTTACACCTTC.

The sample holds many counts of this clonotype. The chain employs TRBV4-2 and TRBJ1-4; TRBD1 is a possible D gene (6 bases). There are 14 residues in the CDR3. Trimming took 2 bases from V and 7 from J, leaving 11 bases between them. Germline loops: CDR1 LGHNA, CDR2 YNFKEQ. This CDR3 reads CASSQNQGSEKLFF. The CDR3 region has the DNA TGTGCCAGCAGCCAAAACCAGGGGTCTGAAAAACTGTTTTTT.

V usage is TRBV7-2 and J usage is TRBJ1-2; tentatively, D is TRBD1 (6 bases). In germline, CDR1 is SGHTA, CDR2 FQGNSA. V was pared by 5 bases and J by 2 bases, with 9 bases between. CDR3 length: 13 residues. The CDR3 DNA is TGTGCCAGCAGCCCAACAGGGAACTATGGCTACACCTTC. It yields the protein CASSPTGNYGYTF. The variable domain in full, with the rest retrieved from reference TRBV7-2 and TRBJ1-2, is GAGVSQSPSNKVTEKGKDVELRCDPISGHTALYWYRQSLGQGLEFLIYFQGNSAPDKSGLPSDRFSAERTGGSVSTLTIQRTQQEDSAVYLCASSPTGNYGYTFGSGTRLTVV.

The chain links TRBV7-2 to TRBJ2-5, with 9 bases aligning to TRBD2. The CDR3 runs 15 residues. The germline V gene has CDR1 SGHTA and CDR2 FQGNSA. V was clipped by 6 bases and J by 5 bases; unmatched bases: 10. The CDR3 nucleotides are TGTGCCAGCAGTAAAACCCCCAGCGGGAGGGAGACCCAGTACTTC. Residues: CASSKTPSGRETQYF.

This clonotype was recorded at least ten times. Germline is not matched at one junction end, which may reflect a read error. J is TRBJ2-1 and V is TRBV7-6, with D unclear. Germline CDR1 SGHVS, CDR2 FNYEAQ. The CDR3 contains 14 residues. As DNA, the CDR3 is TGTGCCAGCAACTTAGGTCTAGGAAACAATGAGCAGTTCTTC. It translates to CASNLGLGNNEQFF.

The sample holds one count of this clonotype. This sequence joins TRBV6-5 and TRBJ2-6; D perhaps matches TRBD2 (5 bases). The CDR3 runs to 16 residues. Trimming removed 6 bases at V and 1 base at J, with 13 bases between. Germline loops: CDR1 MNHEY, CDR2 SVGAGI. The CDR3, as DNA: TGTGCCAGCAGCTACCCGGACTCGTCTGGGGCCAACGTCCTGACTTTC. Residues: CASSYPDSSGANVLTF.

Note on this clonotype: The junction departs from the called germline gene at one end, perhaps through a read error. The chain uses TRBV6-5 and TRBJ1-4; D uncertain. Germline V CDR1 and CDR2: MNHEY, SVGAGI. The CDR3 is 15 amino acids. CDR3 coding DNA: TGTGCCAGCAGTCACTCGGAACAATCCAATGAAAAACTGTTTTTT. Protein: CASSHSEQSNEKLFF.

The rearrangement uses TRBV6-1 and TRBJ1-4, with a tentative D call TRBD1 (5 bases). Per germline, CDR1 MNHNS and CDR2 SASEGT. The CDR3 has 15 residues. The germline V and J ends were trimmed by 4 bases and 10 bases, with 19 bases remaining between them. The CDR3 protein is CASSGMTVSSGKLFF. In DNA form, the CDR3 reads TGTGCCAGCAGTGGAATGACAGTATCTTCTGGAAAACTGTTTTTT.

This clonotype was observed a handful of times. The chain links TRBV19 to TRBJ2-4; D is uncertain. The CDR3 spans 15 residues. Between the trimmed V and J ends, which lost 6 bases and 1 base, there was a span of 13 bases. Per germline, CDR1 LNHDA and CDR2 SQIVND (reference sequence). DNA for the CDR3: TGTGCCAGTAGAAATACCCTGGGGGCCAAAAACATTCAGTACTTC. Protein product: CASRNTLGAKNIQYF.

The V call is TRBV5-8, the J call TRBJ2-4, with 7 bases fitting TRBD1. Germline V lookup: CDR1 SGHTS, CDR2 YDEGEE. Trimming cost V 2 bases and J 5 bases; bases outside gene matches: 1. This CDR3 has 13 amino acids. In DNA form, the CDR3 reads TGTGCCAGCAGCTTAGGGACAGAAAACATTCAGTACTTC. This translates into CASSLGTENIQYF.

As for this clonotype: This may be a read error: a much more frequent sequence differs by one nucleotide. This chain joins TRBV3-1 and TRBJ2-7; the D is unclear. The germline gives CDR1 LGHDT, CDR2 YNNKEL (reference sequence). CDR3 length equals 14 residues. This CDR3 reads CASSQVHPPYVQYF. In nucleotides, the CDR3 is TGTGCCAGCAGCCAAGTTCATCCCCCCTACGTGCAGTACTTC.